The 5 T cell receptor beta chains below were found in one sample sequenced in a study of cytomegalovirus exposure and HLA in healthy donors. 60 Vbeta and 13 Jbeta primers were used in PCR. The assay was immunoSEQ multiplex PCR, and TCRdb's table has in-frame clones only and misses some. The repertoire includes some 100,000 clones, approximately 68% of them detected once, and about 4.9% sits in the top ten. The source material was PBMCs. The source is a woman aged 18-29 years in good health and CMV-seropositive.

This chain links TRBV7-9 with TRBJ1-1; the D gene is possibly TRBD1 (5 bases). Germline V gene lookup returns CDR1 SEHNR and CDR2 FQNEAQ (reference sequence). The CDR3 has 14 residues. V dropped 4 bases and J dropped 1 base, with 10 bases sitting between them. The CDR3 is CASSWMGGNTEAFF. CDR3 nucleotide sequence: TGTGCCAGCAGCTGGATGGGGGGGAACACTGAAGCTTTCTTT. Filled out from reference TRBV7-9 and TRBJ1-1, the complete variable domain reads DTGVSQNPRHKITKRGQNVTFRCDPISEHNRLYWYRQTLGQGPEFLTYFQNEAQLEKSRLLSDRFSAERPKGSFSTLEIQRTEQGDSAMYLCASSWMGGNTEAFFGQGTRLTVV.

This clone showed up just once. CDR3 sequence reads: CASSARLWGGSNEQFF. The CDR3 coding sequence is TGTGCCAGCAGCGCCCGGCTTTGGGGAGGCAGCAATGAGCAGTTCTTC. This sequence joins TRBV7-2 and TRBJ2-1; D perhaps matches TRBD2 (6 bases). Trimming stripped 5 bases from V and 6 bases from J, with 20 bases between. The CDR3 contains 16 residues. Germline CDR1 and CDR2: SGHTA and FQGNSA.

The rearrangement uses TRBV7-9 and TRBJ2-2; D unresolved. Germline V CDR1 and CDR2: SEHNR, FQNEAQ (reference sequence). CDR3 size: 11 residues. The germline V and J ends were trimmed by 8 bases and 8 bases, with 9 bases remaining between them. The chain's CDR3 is CASGSSGELFF. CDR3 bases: TGTGCCAGCGGCTCTAGTGGGGAGCTGTTTTTT.

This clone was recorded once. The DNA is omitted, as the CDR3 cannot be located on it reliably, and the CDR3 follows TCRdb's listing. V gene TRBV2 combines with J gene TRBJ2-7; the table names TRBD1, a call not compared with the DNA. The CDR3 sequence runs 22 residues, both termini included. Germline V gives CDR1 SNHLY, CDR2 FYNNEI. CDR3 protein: CASRGGPLVTTSSTSGRDEQYF.

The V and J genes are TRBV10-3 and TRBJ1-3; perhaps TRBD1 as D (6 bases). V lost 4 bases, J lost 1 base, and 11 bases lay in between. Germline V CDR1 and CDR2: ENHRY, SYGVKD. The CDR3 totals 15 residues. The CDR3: CAISAGTGSGNTIYF. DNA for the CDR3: TGTGCCATCAGTGCAGGAACAGGGTCTGGAAACACCATATATTTT.